This paragraph covers one T cell receptor (beta chain) sequence. V lost 2 bases and J lost 7, with 14 bases in between. The CDR3 length is 14 residues. Per germline, CDR1 ENHRY and CDR2 SYGVKD. 13 Jbeta primers and 60 Vbeta primers were used for the PCR. TCRdb's table, derived via immunoSEQ multiplex PCR, lists solely in-frame clones and lacks some. The sample records over 85,000 clones, 69% being singletons. The source of the sample is a study of cytomegalovirus exposure and HLA in healthy donors. J is TRBJ1-1 and V is TRBV10-3; TRBD1 is a possible D gene (5 bases). The sequence was collected from a female donor in good health and CMV-seronegative. Sequenced: PBMCs. The CDR3 region is CAISETGGGYEAFF. CDR3 bases: TGTGCCATCAGTGAGACAGGCGGGGGATATGAAGCTTTCTTT.